The rows below give T cell receptor beta chains drawn from one sample of a study of blood T cell repertoires in COVID-19. The table came from immunoSEQ multiplex PCR; TCRdb's copy has only in-frame clones and leaves some out. Of 150,000 to 200,000 clones listed, around 87% are singletons. Sequencing was done on a sample of peripheral blood. The receptors originated from a woman aged 25 to 39 with active or convalescent COVID-19. The CDR3 runs from the conserved cysteine through the conserved F or W.

v_gene: TRBV24-1
j_gene: TRBJ1-5
CDR3aa: CATSDRTGLRQPQHF

v_gene: TRBV3-1/TRBV3-2
j_gene: TRBJ2-1
CDR3aa: CASSPAGGSTYNEQFF

v_gene: TRBV18
j_gene: TRBJ2-1
CDR3aa: CASSPFKGAYNEQFF

v_gene: TRBV9
j_gene: TRBJ2-1
CDR3aa: CASSVEGNSYNEQFF

v_gene: TRBV21-1
j_gene: TRBJ1-1
CDR3aa: CASSKGRGTAHSLNTEAFF

v_gene: TRBV6-5
j_gene: TRBJ2-1
CDR3aa: CASNPGLAVYNEQFF

v_gene: TRBV6-5
j_gene: TRBJ1-6
CDR3aa: CASSYSSGLNSPPHF

v_gene: TRBV5-4
j_gene: TRBJ2-7
CDR3aa: CASSSGTGLYEQYF

v_gene: TRBV19
j_gene: TRBJ1-3
CDR3aa: CASSSTGRIKVDTIYF

v_gene: TRBV9
j_gene: TRBJ1-1
CDR3aa: CASSPTPGVSKAEAFF

v_gene: TRBV7-9
j_gene: TRBJ2-5
CDR3aa: CASSLGQSQETQYF

v_gene: TRBV25-1
j_gene: TRBJ1-1
CDR3aa: CASSASGGVNTEAFF

v_gene: TRBV7-9
j_gene: TRBJ2-5
CDR3aa: CASRPPGTQETQYF

v_gene: TRBV27
j_gene: TRBJ1-6
CDR3aa: CASSAGGRTSPLHF

v_gene: TRBV14
j_gene: TRBJ2-7
CDR3aa: CASSRWTSGRSYEQYF

v_gene: TRBV9
j_gene: TRBJ1-2
CDR3aa: CASSGTGETYGYTF

v_gene: TRBV7-6
j_gene: TRBJ2-2
CDR3aa: CASSLDEVRGQNTGELFF

v_gene: TRBV6-4
j_gene: TRBJ2-3
CDR3aa: CASSRRDSSSTDTQYF

v_gene: TRBV6-5
j_gene: TRBJ1-2
CDR3aa: CASSPQGNYGYTF

v_gene: TRBV7-6
j_gene: TRBJ1-1
CDR3aa: CASSPRQVNTEAFF

v_gene: TRBV13
j_gene: TRBJ2-7
CDR3aa: CASSLVPSSGGASYEQYF

v_gene: TRBV15
j_gene: TRBJ1-2
CDR3aa: CATSTGQGYGYTF

v_gene: TRBV7-2
j_gene: TRBJ2-1
CDR3aa: CASSLLALSSYNEQFF

v_gene: TRBV2
j_gene: TRBJ2-1
CDR3aa: CASSDSGTSGYNEQFF

v_gene: TRBV11-2
j_gene: TRBJ1-1
CDR3aa: CASSSDRAGEAFF

v_gene: TRBV30
j_gene: TRBJ1-3
CDR3aa: CAHGGNTIYF

v_gene: TRBV20-1
j_gene: TRBJ1-3
CDR3aa: CSASWTDGNTIYF

v_gene: TRBV7-9
j_gene: TRBJ1-5
CDR3aa: CASSLGTGDQPQHF

v_gene: TRBV30
j_gene: TRBJ1-1
CDR3aa: CAWSVPGGNTEAFF

v_gene: TRBV12-3/TRBV12-4
j_gene: TRBJ1-2
CDR3aa: CASSQGNYGYTF

v_gene: TRBV6-5
j_gene: TRBJ2-5
CDR3aa: CAIRGQFQETQYF

v_gene: TRBV2
j_gene: TRBJ2-7
CDR3aa: CASSGLAGGGYEQYF

v_gene: TRBV18
j_gene: TRBJ2-1
CDR3aa: CASSRDLAADEQFF

v_gene: TRBV29-1
j_gene: TRBJ2-3
CDR3aa: CSSSTGSDTQYF

v_gene: TRBV7-6
j_gene: TRBJ2-1
CDR3aa: CASSFPSDRGRGEQFF

v_gene: TRBV5-1
j_gene: TRBJ1-1
CDR3aa: CASSLKEWRGVAFF

v_gene: TRBV7-8
j_gene: TRBJ2-7
CDR3aa: CASSRKDMTDYEQYF

v_gene: TRBV4-1
j_gene: TRBJ1-4
CDR3aa: CASSQEQGRNEKLFF

v_gene: TRBV5-1
j_gene: TRBJ2-1
CDR3aa: CASSFDRDFYNEQFF

v_gene: TRBV2
j_gene: TRBJ1-3
CDR3aa: CASSNDRVATGNTIYF

v_gene: TRBV4-2
j_gene: TRBJ1-2
CDR3aa: CASSPLRQGYYGYTF

v_gene: TRBV11-3
j_gene: TRBJ2-5
CDR3aa: CASTLGQGIGETQYF

v_gene: TRBV5-6
j_gene: TRBJ1-1
CDR3aa: CASSYGTGTTEAFF

v_gene: TRBV28
j_gene: TRBJ2-1
CDR3aa: CASSSPGSSSYNEQFF

v_gene: TRBV11-2
j_gene: TRBJ1-2
CDR3aa: CASSLGGGRYGYTF

v_gene: TRBV5-1
j_gene: TRBJ1-2
CDR3aa: CASSNPFSTGDGYTF

v_gene: TRBV11-2
j_gene: TRBJ1-6
CDR3aa: CASSSGSPLHF

v_gene: TRBV7-9
j_gene: TRBJ2-7
CDR3aa: CASSQDRGLLEQYF

v_gene: TRBV5-4
j_gene: TRBJ1-2
CDR3aa: CASSALANYGYTF

v_gene: TRBV27
j_gene: TRBJ1-5
CDR3aa: CASSRTGPKSGNQPQHF